This T cell receptor (beta chain) appears in the sequencing data of a study of T cell changes during pregnancy in multiple sclerosis. The V gene lost 3 bases and the J gene lost 5 bases, with 6 bases spanning the gap. The CDR3 is 12 amino acids. Per germline, CDR1 WNHNN and CDR2 SYGVQD (reference sequence). Here immunoSEQ multiplex PCR was the method, and the copy in TCRdb shows in-frame clones only, minus some. The data show tens of thousands of clones, 93% seen once. The sequences come from peripheral blood, collected in the second trimester of pregnancy. The receptor was derived from a female donor with multiple sclerosis, enrolled in a pregnancy study. The chain employs TRBV10-1 and TRBJ2-3, with D maybe TRBD1 (6 bases). This chain's CDR3 is CASSDRGDTQYF. The CDR3 nucleotides are TGCGCCAGCAGTGACAGGGGAGATACGCAGTATTTT.